Below, one T cell receptor beta chain is given with its context. The CDR3 has 12 residues. After removal of 7 bases from V and 3 bases from J, the junction contained 3 bases not matched to a gene. Germline loops: CDR1 LNHDA, CDR2 SQIVND (reference sequence). These data belong to a study of blood T cell repertoires in COVID-19. About the research overall: The United States, Italy and Spain provided the acute and convalescent COVID-19 samples. PBMCs, B-cell-depleted T cells, or T cells provided the cDNA or gDNA that made up the material.

In the original workflow: Reference gene primer amplification gave estimated nucleated cell counts. Assay used: immunoSEQ multiplex PCR; TCRdb lists only in-frame clones, some missing. V and J calls and clone size come straight from that table; D and trimming were deduced from the DNA. Of some 150,000 clones listed, approximately 79% are singletons. The receptor's source is a man aged 45-65 years with active or convalescent COVID-19. J is TRBJ2-7 and V is TRBV19, with 7 bases lining up with TRBD1. The sample comprised peripheral blood. CDR3 DNA sequence: TGTGCCAGTAATGCAGGGGGCTACGAGCAGTACTTC. This gives the protein CASNAGGYEQYF.